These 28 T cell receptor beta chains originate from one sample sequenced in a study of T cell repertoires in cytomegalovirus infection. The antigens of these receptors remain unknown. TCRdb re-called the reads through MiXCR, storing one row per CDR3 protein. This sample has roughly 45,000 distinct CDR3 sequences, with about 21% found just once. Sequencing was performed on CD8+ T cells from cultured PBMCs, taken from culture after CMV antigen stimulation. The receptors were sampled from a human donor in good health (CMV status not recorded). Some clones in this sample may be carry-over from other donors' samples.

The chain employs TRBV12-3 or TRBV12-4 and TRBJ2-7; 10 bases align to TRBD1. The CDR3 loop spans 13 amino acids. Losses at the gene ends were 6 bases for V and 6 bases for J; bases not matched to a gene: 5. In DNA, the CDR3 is TGTGCCAGCAGCCTAGGACAGGGGGGCGAGCAGTACTTC. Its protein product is CASSLGQGGEQYF.

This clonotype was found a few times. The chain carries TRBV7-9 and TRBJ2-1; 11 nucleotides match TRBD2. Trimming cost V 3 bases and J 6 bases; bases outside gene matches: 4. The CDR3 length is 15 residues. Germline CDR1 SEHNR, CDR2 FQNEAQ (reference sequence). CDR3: CASSFLAGGLNEQFF. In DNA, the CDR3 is TGTGCCAGCAGCTTCCTAGCGGGGGGCCTCAATGAGCAGTTCTTC.

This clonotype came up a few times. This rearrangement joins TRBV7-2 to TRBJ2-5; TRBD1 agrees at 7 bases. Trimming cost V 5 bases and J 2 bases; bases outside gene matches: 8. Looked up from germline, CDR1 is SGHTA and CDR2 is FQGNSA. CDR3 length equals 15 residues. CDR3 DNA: TGTGCCAGCAGCCATCCCGGGACAGAACAAGAGACCCAGTACTTC. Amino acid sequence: CASSHPGTEQETQYF.

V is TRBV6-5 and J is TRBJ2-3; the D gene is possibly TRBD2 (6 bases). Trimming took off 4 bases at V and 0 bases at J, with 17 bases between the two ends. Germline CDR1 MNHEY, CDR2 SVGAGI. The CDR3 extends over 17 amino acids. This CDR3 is CASSSIDGTPSTDTQYF. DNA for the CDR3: TGTGCCAGCAGTTCCATTGACGGGACTCCCAGCACAGATACGCAGTATTTT.

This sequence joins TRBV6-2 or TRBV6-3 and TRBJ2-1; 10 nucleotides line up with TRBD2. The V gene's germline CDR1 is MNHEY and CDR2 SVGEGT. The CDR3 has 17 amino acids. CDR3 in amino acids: CARSYSILAGAYNEQFF. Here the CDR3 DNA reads TGTGCACGCAGTTACTCGATTCTAGCGGGAGCCTACAATGAGCAGTTCTTC.

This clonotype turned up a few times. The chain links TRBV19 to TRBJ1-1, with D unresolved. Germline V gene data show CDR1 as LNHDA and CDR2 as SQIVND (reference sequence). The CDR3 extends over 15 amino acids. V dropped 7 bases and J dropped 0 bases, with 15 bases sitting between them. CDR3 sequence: CASNLDSHMNTEAFF. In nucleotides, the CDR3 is TGTGCCAGTAACCTCGACTCTCACATGAACACTGAAGCTTTCTTT.

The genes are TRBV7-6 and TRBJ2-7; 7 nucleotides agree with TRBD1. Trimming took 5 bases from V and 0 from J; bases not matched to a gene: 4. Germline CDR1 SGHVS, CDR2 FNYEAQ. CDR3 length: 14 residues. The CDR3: CASSTGTDSYEQYF. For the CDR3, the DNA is TGTGCCAGCAGCACAGGGACAGACTCCTACGAGCAGTACTTC.

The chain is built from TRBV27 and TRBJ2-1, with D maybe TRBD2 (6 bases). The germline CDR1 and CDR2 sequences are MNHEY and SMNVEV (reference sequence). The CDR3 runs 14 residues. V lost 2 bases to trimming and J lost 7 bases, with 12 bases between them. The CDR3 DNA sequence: TGTGCCAGCAGTTTAAAGCCGACTAGGAATGAGCAGTTCTTC. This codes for CASSLKPTRNEQFF.

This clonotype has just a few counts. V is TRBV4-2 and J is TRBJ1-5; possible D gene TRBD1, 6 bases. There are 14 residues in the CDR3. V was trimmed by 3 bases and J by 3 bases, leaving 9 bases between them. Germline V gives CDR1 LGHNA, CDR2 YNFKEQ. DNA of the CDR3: TGTGCCAGCAGCCAGACAGGAGTCAATCAGCCCCAGCATTTT. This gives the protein CASSQTGVNQPQHF.

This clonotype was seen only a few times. DNA of the CDR3: TGTGCCAGCAGCCTGGCTGGGGCTTTTTACAATGAGCAGTTCTTC. Protein: CASSLAGAFYNEQFF. This chain uses TRBV5-6 with TRBJ2-1, with TRBD1 as a possible D gene (5 bases). Germline CDR1 reads SGHDT; CDR2 reads YYEEEE. The ends were cut back, 4 bases at V and 4 bases at J, with 15 bases in the middle. CDR3 length: 15 residues.

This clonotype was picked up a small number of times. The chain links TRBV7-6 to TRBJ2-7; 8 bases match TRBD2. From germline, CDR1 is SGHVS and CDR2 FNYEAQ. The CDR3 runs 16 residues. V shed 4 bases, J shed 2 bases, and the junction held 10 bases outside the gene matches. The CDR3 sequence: CASSSSFSGTAYEQYF. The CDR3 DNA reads TGTGCCAGCAGCTCCAGCTTTAGCGGGACCGCCTACGAGCAGTACTTC. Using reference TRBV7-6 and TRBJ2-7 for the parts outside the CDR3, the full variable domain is GAGVSQSPRYKVTKRGQDVALRCDPISGHVSLYWYRQALGQGPEFLTYFNYEAQQDKSGLPNDRFSAERPEGSISTLTIQRTEQRDSAMYRCASSSSFSGTAYEQYFGPGTRLTVT.

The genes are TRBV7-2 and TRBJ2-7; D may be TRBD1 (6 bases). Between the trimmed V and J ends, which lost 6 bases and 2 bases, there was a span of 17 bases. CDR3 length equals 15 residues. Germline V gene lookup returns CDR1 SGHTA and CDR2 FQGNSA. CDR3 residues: CASSKPRTAPYEQYF. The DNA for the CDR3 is TGTGCCAGCAGTAAACCTCGGACAGCCCCCTACGAGCAGTACTTC.

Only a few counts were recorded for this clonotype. The CDR3 reads CASSQGNQPQHF. In nucleotides, the CDR3 is TGTGCCAGCAGCCAGGGTAATCAGCCCCAGCATTTT. This chain connects TRBV14 to TRBJ1-5; D gene uncertain. The germline V gene encodes CDR1 SGHDN and CDR2 FVKESK. V lost 3 bases to trimming and J lost 4 bases, with 4 bases between them. This CDR3 has 12 amino acids.

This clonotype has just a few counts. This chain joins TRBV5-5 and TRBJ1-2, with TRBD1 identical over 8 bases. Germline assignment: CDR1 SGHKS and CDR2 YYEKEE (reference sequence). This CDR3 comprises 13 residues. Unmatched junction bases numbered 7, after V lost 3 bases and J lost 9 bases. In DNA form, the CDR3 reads TGTGCCAGCAGCTCCAGGGGGCCCGGGAGCTACACCTTC. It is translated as CASSSRGPGSYTF.

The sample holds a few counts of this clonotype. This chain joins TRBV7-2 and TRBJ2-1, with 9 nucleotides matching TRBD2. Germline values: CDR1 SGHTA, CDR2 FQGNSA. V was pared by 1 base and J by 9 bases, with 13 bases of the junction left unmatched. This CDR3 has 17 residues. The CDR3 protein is CASSLDPLAGPFAEQFF. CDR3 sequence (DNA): TGTGCCAGCAGCTTAGATCCGCTAGCGGGACCCTTTGCTGAGCAGTTCTTC.

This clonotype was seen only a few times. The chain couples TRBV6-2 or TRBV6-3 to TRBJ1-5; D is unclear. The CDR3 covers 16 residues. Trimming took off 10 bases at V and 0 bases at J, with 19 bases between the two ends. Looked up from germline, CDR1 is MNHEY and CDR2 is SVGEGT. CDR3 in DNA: TGTGCCACTACTCCCGCGGGCCGTCGTAGCAATCAGCCCCAGCATTTT. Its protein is CATTPAGRRSNQPQHF.

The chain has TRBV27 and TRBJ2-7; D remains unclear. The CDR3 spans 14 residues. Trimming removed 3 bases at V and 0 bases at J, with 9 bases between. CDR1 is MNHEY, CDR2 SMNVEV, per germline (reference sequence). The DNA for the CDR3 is TGTGCCAGCAGTTTGGACCGAGGCTCCTACGAGCAGTACTTC. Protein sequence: CASSLDRGSYEQYF.

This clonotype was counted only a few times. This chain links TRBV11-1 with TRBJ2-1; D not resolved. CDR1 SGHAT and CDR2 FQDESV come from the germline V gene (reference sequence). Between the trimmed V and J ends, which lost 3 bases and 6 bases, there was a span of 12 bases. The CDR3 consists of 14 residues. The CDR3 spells CASSLHGPGNEQFF. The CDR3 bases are TGTGCCAGCAGCTTGCATGGTCCGGGCAATGAGCAGTTCTTC.

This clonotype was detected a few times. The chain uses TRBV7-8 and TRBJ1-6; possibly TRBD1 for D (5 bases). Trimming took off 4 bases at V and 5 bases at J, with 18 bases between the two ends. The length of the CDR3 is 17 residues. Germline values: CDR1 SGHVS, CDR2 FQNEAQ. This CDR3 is CASSSSALGPNNSPLHF. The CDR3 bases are TGTGCCAGCAGCTCCAGCGCCCTGGGACCCAATAATTCACCCCTCCACTTT.

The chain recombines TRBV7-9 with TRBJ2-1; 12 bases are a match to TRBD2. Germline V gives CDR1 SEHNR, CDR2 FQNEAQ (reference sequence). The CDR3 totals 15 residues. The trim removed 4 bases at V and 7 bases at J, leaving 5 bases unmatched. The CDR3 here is CASSSTSGSMNEQFF. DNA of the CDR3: TGTGCCAGCAGCTCGACTAGCGGGAGTATGAATGAGCAGTTCTTC. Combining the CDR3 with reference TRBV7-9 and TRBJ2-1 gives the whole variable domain DTGVSQNPRHKITKRGQNVTFRCDPISEHNRLYWYRQTLGQGPEFLTYFQNEAQLEKSRLLSDRFSAERPKGSFSTLEIQRTEQGDSAMYLCASSSTSGSMNEQFFGPGTRLTVL.

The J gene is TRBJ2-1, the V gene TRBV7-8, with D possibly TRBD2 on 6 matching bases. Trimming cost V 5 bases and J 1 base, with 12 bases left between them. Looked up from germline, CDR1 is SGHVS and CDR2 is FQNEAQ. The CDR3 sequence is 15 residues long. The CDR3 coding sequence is TGTGCCAGCAGCAAACCCGGGACTTCCTACAATGAGCAGTTCTTC. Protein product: CASSKPGTSYNEQFF.

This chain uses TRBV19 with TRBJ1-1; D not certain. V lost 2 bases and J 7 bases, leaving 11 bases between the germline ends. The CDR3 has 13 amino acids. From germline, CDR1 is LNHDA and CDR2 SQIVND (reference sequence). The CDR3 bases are TGTGCCAGTAGTATAACTGATAGCAGTGAAGCTTTCTTT. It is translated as CASSITDSSEAFF.

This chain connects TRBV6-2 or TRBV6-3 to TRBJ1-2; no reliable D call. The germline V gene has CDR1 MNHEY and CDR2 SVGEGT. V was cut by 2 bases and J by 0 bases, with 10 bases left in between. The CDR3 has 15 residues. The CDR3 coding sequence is TGTGCCAGCAGTTACGGATTGAAGGCTAACTATGGCTACACCTTC. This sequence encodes CASSYGLKANYGYTF.

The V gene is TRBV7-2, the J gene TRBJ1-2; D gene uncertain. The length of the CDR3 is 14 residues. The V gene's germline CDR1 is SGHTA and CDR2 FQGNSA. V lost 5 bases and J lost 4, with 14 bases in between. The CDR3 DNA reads TGTGCCAGCAGCGGGAAGGGTAGCTTCTATGGCTACACCTTC. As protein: CASSGKGSFYGYTF.

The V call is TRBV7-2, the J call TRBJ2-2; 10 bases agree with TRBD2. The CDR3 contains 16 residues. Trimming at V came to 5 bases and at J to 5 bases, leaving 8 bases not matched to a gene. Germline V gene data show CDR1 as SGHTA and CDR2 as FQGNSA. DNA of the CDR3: TGTGCCAGCAGCACCATGAGCGGGGGGGCAACCGGGGAGCTGTTTTTT. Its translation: CASSTMSGGATGELFF.

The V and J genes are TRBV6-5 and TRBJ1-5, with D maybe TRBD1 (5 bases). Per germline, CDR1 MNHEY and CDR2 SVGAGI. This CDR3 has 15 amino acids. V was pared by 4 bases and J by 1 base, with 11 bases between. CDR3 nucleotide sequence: TGTGCCAGCAGTTCCCGGGACGGGAGCAATCAGCCCCAGCATTTT. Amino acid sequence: CASSSRDGSNQPQHF.

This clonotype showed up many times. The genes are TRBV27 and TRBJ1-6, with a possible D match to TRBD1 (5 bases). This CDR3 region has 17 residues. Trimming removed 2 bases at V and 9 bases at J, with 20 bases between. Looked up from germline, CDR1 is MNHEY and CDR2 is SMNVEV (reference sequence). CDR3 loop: CASSLGGTPTGGSPLHF. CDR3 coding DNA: TGTGCCAGCAGTTTAGGGGGAACCCCAACCGGTGGTTCACCCCTCCACTTT.

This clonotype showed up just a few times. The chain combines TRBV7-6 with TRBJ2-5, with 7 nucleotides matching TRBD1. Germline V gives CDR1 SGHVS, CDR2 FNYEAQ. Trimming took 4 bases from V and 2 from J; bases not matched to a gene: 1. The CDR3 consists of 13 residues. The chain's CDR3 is CASSSGGQETQYF. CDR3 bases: TGTGCCAGCAGCTCAGGGGGACAAGAGACCCAGTACTTC.